A selection of T cell receptor beta chains follows, all from one sample in a study of regulatory T cells in long-lasting Graves disease. TCRdb fed the multiplex PCR reads into MiXCR, producing one record per CDR3 protein. The sample has some 250,000 distinct CDR3 sequences, around 20% seen once. Material: peripheral blood mononuclear cells (PBMCs), obtained at new diagnosis, from a patient treated with antithyroid drugs. These receptors all come from a female donor with Graves disease. Both conserved end residues are trimmed from each CDR3. Expanded clones are given a class, and other clones once, few, many or no size at all.

TRBV20-1	TRBJ1-6	12	many	SARDDHGNSPLH
TRBV5-1	TRBJ2-1	12	many	ASSLGTVYNEQF
TRBV6-5	TRBJ1-2	11	many	ASSYAGDDGYT
TRBV11-2	TRBJ2-1	15	many	ASSFLTGLSSYNGQF
TRBV6-1	TRBJ2-5	14	many	ASTHPGLAGDETQY
TRBV24-1	TRBJ2-2	14	many	ATSGSSGPNTGELF
TRBV7-7	TRBJ1-1	14	-	ASSPTWLTGPTEAF
TRBV20-1	TRBJ2-7	11	many	SARPGGVDEQY
TRBV5-5	TRBJ1-2	12	many	ASSFGLVDYGYT
TRBV20-1	TRBJ2-7	13	many	SARRSGSASYEQY
TRBV2	TRBJ2-7	12	many	ASRSGTGPYEQY
TRBV19	TRBJ2-7	13	few	ASSSYRDSSYEQY
TRBV7-6	TRBJ2-3	11	-	ASRRGGADTQY
TRBV6-4	TRBJ2-2	12	many	ASSDSTGAGELF
TRBV20-1	TRBJ2-6	13	many	SAIRGQAGANVLT
TRBV20-1	TRBJ2-1	12	few	SANQPGLHNEQF
TRBV5-1	TRBJ2-3	12	-	ASQTTGGADTQY
TRBV9	TRBJ2-5	12	many	ASSFRQYQETQY
TRBV11-2	TRBJ2-1	11	-	ASSFNYLNEQF
TRBV5-1	TRBJ1-6	10	many	ASSSGNSPLH
TRBV5-5	TRBJ2-7	12	many	ASSPRTVGYEQY
TRBV7-9	TRBJ2-5	12	many	ASSSNGHLETQY
TRBV6-2/TRBV6-3	TRBJ2-1	14	many	ASSYPTASGIDEQF
TRBV9	TRBJ2-1	14	few	ASSTSVGTGLNEQF
TRBV10-3	TRBJ2-3	11	few	AIRGRGTDTQY
TRBV30	TRBJ2-7	11	-	AWSVGVGVEQY
TRBV19	TRBJ1-4	13	-	ASAGTSATNEKLF
TRBV20-1	TRBJ1-5	11	-	SALDPDSQPQH
TRBV12-3/TRBV12-4	TRBJ1-5	12	many	ASTTDRENQPQH
TRBV7-6	TRBJ2-7	11	many	ASSLGQDYEQY
TRBV2	TRBJ2-1	16	many	AIRGAGGGLVSLNEQF
TRBV24-1	TRBJ2-1	13	many	ATSRVGGERNEQF
TRBV3-1	TRBJ2-5	11	many	ASTSSLGETQY
TRBV3-1	TRBJ2-5	15	many	ASSQEGSGGGGKTQY
TRBV19	TRBJ1-2	10	many	ASQYGTGLYT
TRBV12-3/TRBV12-4	TRBJ1-4	15	many	ASSPGQDSWDNEKLF
TRBV29-1	TRBJ2-3	10	few	SVDESTDTQY
TRBV7-2	TRBJ2-1	11	many	ASSLWSYNEQF
TRBV12-3/TRBV12-4	TRBJ2-2	11	many	ASSIQSTGELF
TRBV11-2	TRBJ2-3	16	many	ASSLRGSSGRAGDTQY
TRBV19	TRBJ2-1	13	-	ASSMDRGRVNEQF
TRBV28	TRBJ2-1	13	many	ASSLVSGGYNEQF
TRBV12-3/TRBV12-4	TRBJ1-1	12	many	ASRPGPRNTEAF
TRBV20-1	TRBJ1-2	13	few	SASEGALWGYGYT
TRBV15	TRBJ2-5	15	-	ATSRPARAPGQETQY
TRBV28	TRBJ1-4	14	-	ASRGTSGGAGEKLF
TRBV7-2	TRBJ1-1	9	few	ASSLGTLAF
TRBV4-1	TRBJ1-1	13	many	ASSQDVVGNTEAF
TRBV5-8	TRBJ2-2	13	many	ASRFRQGHTGELF
TRBV14	TRBJ1-1	15	many	ASSQVTGRKMNTEAF
TRBV5-1	TRBJ1-1	9	many	ASSWGQKAF
TRBV6-1	TRBJ1-3	13	once	ASSAQGATGNTIY
TRBV20-1	TRBJ2-1	12	many	SARPYTRGDEQF
TRBV20-1	TRBJ2-2	16	-	SASAMASGGLNTGELF
TRBV2	TRBJ2-3	12	-	ASNRQRAGDTQY
TRBV28	TRBJ2-7	13	many	ASSSGLKNSYEQY
TRBV4-3	TRBJ2-7	15	-	ASSQGITSGVPYEQY